This T cell receptor beta chain derives from a study of CD8+CD57+ T cells in acquired aplastic anemia. Whoever was chosen for sequencing had shown CD8+CD57+ cell expansion by flow cytometry. Prior therapy had not been administered to any patient at the time of blood sampling. Genomic DNA acted as the template from which TCR beta VDJ combination and CDR3 sequence profiling were carried out. TCRdb fed the reads into MiXCR, producing one record per CDR3 protein. The repertoire holds hundreds of thousands of distinct CDR3 sequences, with over 25% as singletons. The trim removed 9 bases at V and 5 bases at J, leaving 7 bases unmatched. Germline CDR1 is WNHNN and CDR2 is SYGVQD (reference sequence). The CDR3 consists of 14 residues.

The sequencing sample was made of sorted CD4+, CD8+, or CD8+CD57+ T cells (not recorded which) from PBMCs. The rearrangement links TRBV10-1 to TRBJ2-5, with 12 bases identical to TRBD2. This receptor was taken from a human donor with aplastic anemia. The CDR3 DNA follows: TGCGCCAGTGCTAGACTAGCGGGAGATGAGACCCAGTACTTC. It codes for CASARLAGDETQYF.